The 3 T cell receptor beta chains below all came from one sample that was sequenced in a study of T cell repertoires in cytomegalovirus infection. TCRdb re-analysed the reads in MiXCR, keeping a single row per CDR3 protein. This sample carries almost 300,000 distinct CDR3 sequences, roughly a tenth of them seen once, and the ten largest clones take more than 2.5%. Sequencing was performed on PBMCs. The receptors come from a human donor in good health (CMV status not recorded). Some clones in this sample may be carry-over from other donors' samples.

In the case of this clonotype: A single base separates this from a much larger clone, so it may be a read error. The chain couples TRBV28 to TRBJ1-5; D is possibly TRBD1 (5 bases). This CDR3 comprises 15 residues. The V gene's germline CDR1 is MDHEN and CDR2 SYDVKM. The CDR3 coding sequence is TGTGCCAACAGTCGACGCCAGGGAGGCAATCAGCCCCAGCATTTT. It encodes CANSRRQGGNQPQHF.

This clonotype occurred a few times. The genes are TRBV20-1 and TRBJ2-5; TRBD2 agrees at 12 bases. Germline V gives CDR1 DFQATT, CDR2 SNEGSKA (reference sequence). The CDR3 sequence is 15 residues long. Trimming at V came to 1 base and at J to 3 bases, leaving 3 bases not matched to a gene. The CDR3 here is CSARVASGGEETQYF. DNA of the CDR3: TGCAGTGCTAGAGTGGCTAGCGGGGGGGAAGAGACCCAGTACTTC.

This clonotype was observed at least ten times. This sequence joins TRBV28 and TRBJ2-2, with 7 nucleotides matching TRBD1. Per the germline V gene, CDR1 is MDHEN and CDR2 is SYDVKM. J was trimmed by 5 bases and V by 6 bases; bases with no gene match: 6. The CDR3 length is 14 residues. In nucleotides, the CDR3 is TGTGCCAGCAGGCCCGGGACAGTGACCGGGGAGCTGTTTTTT. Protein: CASRPGTVTGELFF.